Presented here are 11 T cell receptor beta chains from one specimen sequenced in a study of cytomegalovirus exposure and HLA in healthy donors. This PCR relied on a set of 60 Vbeta primers and 13 Jbeta primers. Method: immunoSEQ multiplex PCR; TCRdb's copy keeps in-frame clones and lacks some. The sample contains about 160,000 clones, about three quarters of which appear only once. The sample comprised PBMCs. The origin of the receptors is a man aged 35 to 55 in good health and CMV-seropositive.

The rearrangement uses TRBV5-3 and TRBJ2-2; 12 positions match TRBD2. TRBV5-3 is designated an ORF whose function remains uncertain. V shed 4 bases, J shed 1 base, and the junction held 11 bases outside the gene matches. CDR3 size: 19 residues. The DNA for the CDR3 is TGTGCCAGAAGCCCGGCAGGGACTAGCGGGCCCGAGAACACCGGGGAGCTGTTTTTT. Amino acid sequence: CARSPAGTSGPENTGELFF.

This rearrangement joins TRBV27 to TRBJ2-3; no firm D call. Trimming took off 4 bases at V and 6 bases at J, with 8 bases between the two ends. This CDR3 has 12 amino acids. From germline, CDR1 is MNHEY and CDR2 SMNVEV (reference sequence). The CDR3 loop reads CASSSVGDTQYF. In DNA, the CDR3 is TGTGCCAGCAGTTCCGTCGGGGATACGCAGTATTTT.

This clone has just a few counts. The genes are TRBV10-3 and TRBJ1-1; 7 nucleotides align to TRBD1. The germline gives CDR1 ENHRY, CDR2 SYGVKD. J lost 4 bases, V lost 5 bases, and 4 bases had no gene match. The CDR3 consists of 13 residues. CDR3 sequence: CAISLDRATEAFF. The CDR3 coding sequence is TGTGCCATCAGTCTAGACAGGGCCACTGAAGCTTTCTTT.

This chain uses TRBV10-3 with TRBJ1-2; weak D call: TRBD1 (5 bases). The CDR3 sequence is 15 residues long. Trimming stripped 3 bases from V and 4 bases from J, with 15 bases between. CDR1 is ENHRY, CDR2 SYGVKD, per germline. The CDR3 loop is CAISDQQGRSYGYTF. The CDR3 region has the DNA TGTGCCATCAGTGATCAGCAGGGAAGGAGCTATGGCTACACCTTC.

J is TRBJ2-6 and V is TRBV9; 7 bases map to TRBD1. After removal of 0 bases from V and 4 bases from J, the junction contained 10 bases not matched to a gene. The length of the CDR3 is 18 residues. CDR1 and CDR2 from the germline V gene are SGDLS and YYNGEE. The chain's CDR3 is CASSVDPLGGAGANVLTF. The CDR3 bases are TGTGCCAGCAGCGTAGACCCACTAGGGGGCGCGGGGGCCAACGTCCTGACTTTC. Using reference TRBV9 and TRBJ2-6 for the parts outside the CDR3, the full variable domain is DSGVTQTPKHLITATGQRVTLRCSPRSGDLSVYWYQQSLDQGLQFLIQYYNGEERAKGNILERFSAQQFPDLHSELNLSSLELGDSALYFCASSVDPLGGAGANVLTFGAGSRLTVL.

This rearrangement joins TRBV9 to TRBJ2-7, with 10 bases aligning to TRBD2. V lost 4 bases to trimming and J lost 7 bases; unmatched junction nucleotides: 11. The CDR3 spans 15 residues. The germline V gene encodes CDR1 SGDLS and CDR2 YYNGEE. CDR3 region: CASSPLSGRAGEQYF. As DNA, the CDR3 is TGTGCCAGCAGCCCGCTCAGCGGGAGGGCCGGGGAGCAGTACTTC. The whole variable domain, remainder taken from reference TRBV9 and TRBJ2-7, is DSGVTQTPKHLITATGQRVTLRCSPRSGDLSVYWYQQSLDQGLQFLIQYYNGEERAKGNILERFSAQQFPDLHSELNLSSLELGDSALYFCASSPLSGRAGEQYFGPGTRLTVT.

The chain has TRBV10-3 and TRBJ2-1, with 8 bases matching TRBD2. In germline, CDR1 is ENHRY, CDR2 SYGVKD. The CDR3 covers 15 residues. After removal of 4 bases from V and 12 bases from J, the junction contained 14 bases not matched to a gene. This chain's CDR3 is CAISGNGTRLTPQFF. The CDR3 nucleotides are TGTGCCATCAGTGGCAATGGGACTAGACTTACGCCGCAGTTCTTC.

This clone was picked up many times. The CDR3 nucleotides read TGCGCCAGCAGTTCGGACACCCTAAAGTCCACCTACGAGCAGTACTTC. Amino acid sequence: CASSSDTLKSTYEQYF. The chain recombines TRBV10-1 with TRBJ2-7; TRBD1 is a possible D gene (5 bases). Trimming took off 5 bases at V and 2 bases at J, with 19 bases between the two ends. Germline V gives CDR1 WNHNN, CDR2 SYGVQD (reference sequence). The CDR3 covers 16 residues.

The rearrangement joins TRBV6-5 to TRBJ1-4; 7 nucleotides match TRBD1. From germline, CDR1 is MNHEY and CDR2 SVGAGI. The CDR3 consists of 14 residues. V was clipped by 6 bases and J by 8 bases; unmatched bases: 9. CDR3 region: CASRGYRGAEKLFF. The CDR3 DNA reads TGTGCCAGCAGGGGATACAGGGGAGCCGAAAAACTGTTTTTT.

This chain connects TRBV2 to TRBJ1-5; 10 bases are a match to TRBD1. V shed 5 bases and J 2 bases; nucleotides not matched to a gene: 6. The CDR3 totals 16 residues. The germline V gene has CDR1 SNHLY and CDR2 FYNNEI. CDR3 sequence (DNA): TGTGCCAGCAGTCCCCGGGACAGGGGAGGCAATCAGCCCCAGCATTTT. As protein: CASSPRDRGGNQPQHF.

CDR3 in amino acids: CASSQETGYTIYF. In DNA, the CDR3 is TGCGCCAGCAGCCAAGAGACAGGTTACACCATATATTTT. The rearrangement links TRBV4-3 to TRBJ1-3; tentatively, D is TRBD1 (6 bases). This CDR3 has 13 amino acids. Trimming took off 0 bases at V and 8 bases at J, with 8 bases between the two ends. Germline loops: CDR1 LGHNA, CDR2 YSLEER.